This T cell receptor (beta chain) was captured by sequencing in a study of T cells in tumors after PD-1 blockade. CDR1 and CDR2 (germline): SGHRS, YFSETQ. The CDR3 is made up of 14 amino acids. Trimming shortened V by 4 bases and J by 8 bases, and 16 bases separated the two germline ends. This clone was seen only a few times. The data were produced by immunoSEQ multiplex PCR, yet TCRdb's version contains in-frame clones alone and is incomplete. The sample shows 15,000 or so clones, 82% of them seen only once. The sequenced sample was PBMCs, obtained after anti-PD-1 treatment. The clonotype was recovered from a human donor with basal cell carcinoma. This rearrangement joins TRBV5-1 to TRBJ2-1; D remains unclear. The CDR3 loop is CASSRLNPRDEQFF. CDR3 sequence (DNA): TGCGCCAGCAGCCGCCTAAATCCTCGGGATGAGCAGTTCTTC.